The clone carrying this TCR beta chain was seen only a few times. Its antigen is not known. TCRdb re-called the 5' RACE reads with MiXCR, one entry per CDR3 protein. The table shows about 310,000 distinct CDR3 sequences, with around 4% occurring only once. The sample comes from a study of T cells after yellow fever vaccination. General study findings and limits: From the bulk population, abundant clonotypes could contaminate and appear within FACS-sorted repertoires. Weaker overall, the secondary response nonetheless peaked faster (day 5 versus 15).

The CDR3 has 13 residues. The germline CDR1 and CDR2 sequences are DFQATT and SNEGSKA (reference sequence). Unmatched junction bases numbered 4, after V lost 5 bases and J lost 4 bases. This sequence was found in a man aged 18 to 30 who received the YFV17D yellow fever vaccine. The material was PBMCs, obtained on the day of the yellow fever booster vaccination. The V and J genes are TRBV20-1 and TRBJ2-2, with 7 nucleotides matching TRBD1. CDR3 in amino acids: CSALDRVTGELFF. The DNA for the CDR3 is TGCAGTGCTCTTGACAGGGTCACCGGGGAGCTGTTTTTT.